Below, 19 T cell receptor beta chains from the same sample are listed, as sequenced in a study of T cells in Graves' hyperthyroidism and ophthalmopathy. The CDR3 regions of TCR beta were amplified from RNA transcripts. Researchers ran a first-round RT-PCR on the TCR CDR3 using the HTBI primer set. TCRdb redid the calling of the multiplex PCR reads with MiXCR, one entry per CDR3 protein. The top ten clones hold 44% of a sample with around 200,000 distinct CDR3 sequences, approximately 20% of them seen once. Sequenced sample: blood. The receptors derive from a middle-aged man with Graves' hyperthyroidism.

This clonotype was found many times. This chain uses TRBV7-9 with TRBJ2-3, with D unclear. With 1 base removed from V and 4 bases from J, the gap between germline ends came to 3 bases. The CDR3 is made up of 12 amino acids. CDR1 and CDR2 (germline): SEHNR, FQNEAQ (reference sequence). CDR3 protein: CASSLDADTQYF. The CDR3 DNA reads TGTGCCAGCAGCTTAGACGCAGATACGCAGTATTTT.

The sample holds many counts of this clonotype. This chain joins TRBV3-1 and TRBJ2-2; the match to TRBD2 covers 12 bases. The germline gives CDR1 LGHDT, CDR2 YNNKEL (reference sequence). Losses at the gene ends were 4 bases for V and 7 bases for J; bases not matched to a gene: 7. The CDR3 runs 16 residues. CDR3 nucleotides: TGTGCCAGCAGCCCTAGCGGGGGGGCCTTAATCGGGGAGCTGTTTTTT. As protein: CASSPSGGALIGELFF.

This clonotype was seen repeatedly, ten times or more. The chain joins TRBV29-1 to TRBJ2-1; the D gene is possibly TRBD2 (7 bases). This CDR3 is built from 14 residues. Germline V lookup: CDR1 SQVTM, CDR2 ANQGSEA. The V end lost 8 bases, the J end lost 7 bases, and 21 bases lay between the germline ends. The CDR3 coding sequence is TGCAGCACCTACGGGCAGGGGACTATGAATGAGCAGTTCTTC. Its translation is CSTYGQGTMNEQFF.

At least ten counts were recorded for this clonotype. This chain links TRBV28 with TRBJ2-3, with no clear D. The CDR3 consists of 10 residues. Deletions cut 7 bases from V and 6 bases from J, with 5 bases between. Germline CDR1 MDHEN, CDR2 SYDVKM. CDR3 nucleotides: TGTGCCAGCAACGGGGATACGCAGTATTTT. Its translation: CASNGDTQYF.

This clonotype was detected ten times or more. The chain has TRBV6-1 and TRBJ1-1; 7 nucleotides match TRBD1. Germline V gives CDR1 MNHNS, CDR2 SASEGT. The junction had 7 bases not matched to a gene; V was cut back by 5 bases and J by 1 base. The CDR3 consists of 15 residues. CDR3 nucleotides: TGTGCCAGCAGTACCACAGGGGACCCGAACACTGAAGCTTTCTTT. Its protein product is CASSTTGDPNTEAFF.

The V gene is TRBV20-1, the J gene TRBJ2-7, with unresolved D. Germline V CDR1 and CDR2: DFQATT, SNEGSKA (reference sequence). The CDR3 extends over 11 amino acids. Deletions cut 0 bases from V and 2 bases from J, with 2 bases between. DNA of the CDR3: TGCAGTGCTAGAGAGACCTACGAGCAGTACTTC. Translation: CSARETYEQYF.

This clonotype was observed many times. The CDR3 region is CASIVGGVNNEQFF. The CDR3 bases are TGTGCCAGCATTGTAGGGGGCGTTAACAATGAGCAGTTCTTC. The chain employs TRBV12-3 or TRBV12-4 and TRBJ2-1; TRBD1 matches at 7 bases. There are 14 residues in the CDR3. With V trimmed by 7 bases and J by 5 bases, 8 bases remained unmatched.

This clonotype was counted ten times or more. V is TRBV30 and J is TRBJ1-5; D perhaps matches TRBD1 (5 bases). Germline values: CDR1 GTSNPN, CDR2 SVGIG (reference sequence). V shed 4 bases and J shed 5 bases, with 12 bases lying between them. The CDR3 has 13 residues. This CDR3 reads CAWTSGTDQPQHF. CDR3 DNA: TGTGCCTGGACCTCAGGGACTGATCAGCCCCAGCATTTT.

This clonotype was observed a handful of times. V gene TRBV4-3 combines with J gene TRBJ2-5, with no clear D. The CDR3 sequence is 12 residues long. V was pared by 0 bases and J by 6 bases, with 5 bases between. CDR1 is LGHNA and CDR2 is YSLEER in the germline V gene. The CDR3 here is CASSQDLKTQYF. The CDR3 region has the DNA TGCGCCAGCAGCCAAGACCTGAAGACCCAGTACTTC.

V gene TRBV7-9 combines with J gene TRBJ1-1; no firm D call. Germline CDR1 is SEHNR and CDR2 is FQNEAQ (reference sequence). Trimming cost V 5 bases and J 2 bases, with 9 bases left between them. The CDR3 length is 13 residues. CDR3: CASSHSVNTEAFF. The CDR3, as DNA: TGTGCCAGCAGCCACAGCGTAAACACTGAAGCTTTCTTT.

At least ten counts were recorded for this clonotype. The chain uses TRBV9 and TRBJ2-1; D is perhaps TRBD1 (6 bases). The germline V and J ends were trimmed by 0 bases and 3 bases, with 10 bases remaining between them. The CDR3 totals 15 residues. The V gene's germline CDR1 is SGDLS and CDR2 YYNGEE. The DNA of the CDR3 is TGTGCCAGCAGCGTAGATGGGGGCCGCTACAATGAGCAGTTCTTC. Translating gives CASSVDGGRYNEQFF.

The CDR3 is CASSLLEARETQYF. CDR3 DNA: TGTGCCAGCAGCTTACTGGAGGCCAGGGAGACCCAGTACTTC. The V gene is TRBV7-2, the J gene TRBJ2-5; the D gene is possibly TRBD2 (5 bases). Germline values: CDR1 SGHTA, CDR2 FQGNSA. The CDR3 is 14 amino acids. Trimming pared 2 bases from V and 5 bases from J, leaving 12 bases between.

This clonotype showed up many times. The V call is TRBV6-1, the J call TRBJ2-7, with D perhaps TRBD1 (6 bases). The CDR3 extends over 14 amino acids. In germline, CDR1 is MNHNS, CDR2 SASEGT. Trimming took 8 bases from V and 4 from J, leaving 18 bases between them. CDR3 coding DNA: TGTGCCAGCTCGCAGTTGGGGGCTAAGTACGAGCAGTACTTC. Translating it yields CASSQLGAKYEQYF.

This clonotype was observed once. The chain is built from TRBV7-2 and TRBJ2-2; 8 bases are shared with TRBD2. The junction had 6 bases not matched to a gene; V was cut back by 4 bases and J by 5 bases. Germline-derived CDR1 and CDR2 are SGHTA and FQGNSA. The length of the CDR3 is 15 residues. CDR3 amino acids: CASSSLAGGTGELFF. The CDR3 DNA reads as TGTGCCAGCAGCTCCCTTGCGGGAGGTACCGGGGAGCTGTTTTTT. The complete variable domain, with remaining parts taken from reference TRBV7-2 and TRBJ2-2, reads GAGVSQSPSNKVTEKGKDVELRCDPISGHTALYWYRQSLGQGLEFLIYFQGNSAPDKSGLPSDRFSAERTGGSVSTLTIQRTQQEDSAVYLCASSSLAGGTGELFFGEGSRLTVL.

This clonotype showed up many times. V usage is TRBV30 and J usage is TRBJ1-2; no reliable D call. Looked up from germline, CDR1 is GTSNPN and CDR2 is SVGIG (reference sequence). CDR3 size: 10 residues. Trimming cost V 6 bases and J 6 bases, with 8 bases left between them. CDR3 protein: CACLLDGYTF. CDR3 DNA sequence: TGTGCCTGCCTACTAGATGGCTACACCTTC.

The V call is TRBV18, the J call TRBJ1-1; no clear D gene. CDR3 length: 15 residues. Germline assignment: CDR1 KGHSH and CDR2 LQKENI. V was pared by 0 bases and J by 2 bases, with 10 bases between. For the CDR3, the DNA is TGTGCCAGCTCACCACCGACGTTTGCTAACACTGAAGCTTTCTTT. Translating gives CASSPPTFANTEAFF.

The chain combines TRBV7-9 with TRBJ2-3; 10 nucleotides line up with TRBD1. With V trimmed by 5 bases and J by 3 bases, 2 bases remained unmatched. CDR3 length: 14 amino acids. The V gene's germline CDR1 is SEHNR and CDR2 FQNEAQ (reference sequence). CDR3 coding DNA: TGTGCCAGCAGCGCGGGACAGGGGACAGATACGCAGTATTTT. It specifies CASSAGQGTDTQYF.

At least ten counts were recorded for this clonotype. The chain carries TRBV30 and TRBJ2-3, with 8 bases lining up with TRBD2. J gave up 11 bases and V 4 bases, and 14 bases lay outside the gene matches. This CDR3 spans 14 amino acids. Germline CDR1 reads GTSNPN; CDR2 reads SVGIG (reference sequence). The chain's CDR3 is CAWNDGGELLGQYF. The CDR3, as DNA: TGTGCCTGGAACGACGGGGGGGAATTACTTGGGCAGTATTTT.

This clonotype was seen ten or more times. The rearrangement joins TRBV30 to TRBJ2-7, with TRBD1 as a possible D gene (6 bases). The CDR3 has 12 residues. CDR1 and CDR2 from the germline V gene are GTSNPN and SVGIG (reference sequence). The CDR3: CASTGETYEQYF. DNA for the CDR3: TGTGCTTCGACAGGCGAAACATACGAGCAGTACTTC.